This TCR beta chain was sequenced during a study of cytomegalovirus exposure and HLA in healthy donors. Findings and caveats of the study: The study designated 150 to 200 TCR beta chains cytomegalovirus-associated.

Here immunoSEQ multiplex PCR was the method, and the copy in TCRdb shows in-frame clones only, minus some. The data hold fewer than 150,000 clones, with roughly 90% observed a single time. Points on this clone: The antigen is undetermined.

The source material was PBMCs. The TCR was taken from a man aged 30-40 years in good health and CMV-seronegative.

CDR3 residues: CAISERTDTYEQYF. The DNA for the CDR3 is TGTGCCATCAGTGAGAGGACAGATACCTACGAGCAGTACTTC. The rearrangement joins TRBV10-3 to TRBJ2-7, with D possibly matching TRBD1 (6 bases). Trimming cost V 2 bases and J 2 bases, with 10 bases left between them. From germline, CDR1 is ENHRY and CDR2 SYGVKD. CDR3 size: 14 residues.